The clone carrying this TCR beta chain ranks as medium-sized. This entry belongs to a study of T cell repertoires in aging, cancer and after chemotherapy. Overall study context: Donor ages fell into six groups from 30 or younger up to 70 or older.

The CDR3 extends over 14 amino acids. V lost 3 bases to trimming and J lost 4 bases, with 11 bases between them. The V gene's germline CDR1 is SGHAT and CDR2 FQDESV (reference sequence). Amplification of TCR beta used genomic DNA extracted from peripheral blood. Multiplex touch-down PCR with TRB-A/B primers amplified rearranged V-D-J TRB sequences. TCRdb reprocessed the multiplex PCR reads with MiXCR, giving one entry per CDR3 protein. The table includes more than 9,500 distinct CDR3 sequences, over 35% detected once. The sequenced sample was blood. The chain links TRBV11-1 to TRBJ2-3, with D possibly being TRBD2 (6 bases). The source of this sequence is a human donor in good health. The CDR3 coding sequence is TGTGCCAGCAGCTTTTCAGGAGGGGCAGATACGCAGTATTTT. It codes for CASSFSGGADTQYF.